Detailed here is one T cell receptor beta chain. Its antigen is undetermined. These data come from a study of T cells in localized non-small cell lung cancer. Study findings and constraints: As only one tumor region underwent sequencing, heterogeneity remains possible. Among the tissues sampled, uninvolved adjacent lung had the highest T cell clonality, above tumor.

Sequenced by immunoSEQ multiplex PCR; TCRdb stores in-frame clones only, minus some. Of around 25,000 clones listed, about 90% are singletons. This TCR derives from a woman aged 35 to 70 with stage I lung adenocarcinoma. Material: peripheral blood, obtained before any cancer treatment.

The chain's CDR3 is CASSPLPTSGGKIQYF. CDR3 DNA sequence: TGCGCCAGCAGCCCTCTTCCGACTAGCGGGGGAAAAATTCAGTACTTC. The chain links TRBV4-1 to TRBJ2-4, with 12 bases lining up with TRBD2. In germline, CDR1 is MGHRA, CDR2 YSYEKL. After removal of 4 bases from V and 10 bases from J, the junction contained 11 bases not matched to a gene. The CDR3 spans 16 residues.